This T cell receptor (beta chain) was sequenced in a study of T cell repertoires in cytomegalovirus infection. Turning to the study itself: Well-studied HLA-B-restricted CMV epitopes were used in the study alongside recently identified HLA-C-restricted ones. Public TCR beta signatures were indicative of both CMV infection and a matching HLA type. Study-wide points: What dominated the ex vivo response were HLA-C-restricted CMV-specific TCR beta clonotypes.

TCRdb itself ran the reads through MiXCR, one entry per CDR3 protein. The data contain roughly 990,000 distinct CDR3 sequences, around 30% of them singletons. The V and J ends lost 6 bases and 7 bases respectively, with 19 bases between them. The CDR3 runs 16 residues. Germline assignment: CDR1 MNHEY and CDR2 SVGEGT. In regard to this clonotype: Its matching antigen is unknown.

The chain recombines TRBV6-2 or TRBV6-3 with TRBJ1-6; D is unresolved. This specimen was cultured CD8+ T cells from PBMCs, taken from culture after CMV antigen stimulation. The origin of this receptor is a human donor in good health (CMV status not recorded). Some clones in this sample may be carry-over from other donors' samples. Written as DNA, the CDR3 is TGTGCCAGCAGACCCGTTGAGGATGCCCGGAATTCACCCCTCCACTTT. It translates to CASRPVEDARNSPLHF.